The sequence of this T cell receptor beta chain was determined in a study of blood T cell repertoires in COVID-19. Study background: COVID-19 samples from acute and convalescent phases originated in the United States, Italy and Spain. Nucleic acid was either cDNA or gDNA, and it came from T cells, B-cell-depleted T cells, or PBMCs.

In the original processing: Amplification with reference gene primers provided the estimates of nucleated cell counts. Sequenced by immunoSEQ multiplex PCR; TCRdb stores in-frame clones only, minus some. V and J calls plus clone size are reproduced from that table; the DNA served to infer D and trimming. The sample yields approximately 220,000 clones, about 82% seen once. This CDR3 is built from 12 residues. With 3 bases removed from V and 5 bases from J, the gap between germline ends came to 8 bases. In germline, CDR1 is SGHNT, CDR2 YENEEA. The specimen was peripheral blood. The J gene is TRBJ2-7, the V gene TRBV11-3; no reliable D call. The origin of this receptor is a woman of 80 years or more with acute or convalescent COVID-19. CDR3 sequence reads: CASSLIRDEQYF. As DNA, the CDR3 is TGTGCCAGCAGCTTGATTCGGGACGAGCAGTACTTC.